These T cell receptor beta chains were read from a single sample in a study of Tregs in tolerant kidney transplant recipients. TCRdb's table, derived via immunoSEQ multiplex PCR, lists solely in-frame clones and lacks some. The sample has about 64,000 clones, about 98% seen once. The sequenced sample was Tregs from blood, obtained before the transplant. Every receptor here comes from a human donor who received a combined kidney and bone marrow transplant. Each CDR3 is given with its conserved first and last residue. The D gene is left open where the match is weak. Clone size is given for some rows only: seen once, a few or many times, or a class if the clone is expanded.

CDR3nt | CDR3aa | d_gene | abundance | j_gene | v_gene
TGTGCCAGCAGTTTAATCGGCAGGGGCGATCTCCCCCAGCATTTT | CASSLIGRGDLPQHF | - | once | TRBJ1-5 | TRBV28
TGTGCCAGCAGCCTTCGACCGGGACTACGACTGAACAATGAGCAGTTCTTC | CASSLRPGLRLNNEQFF | TRBD2 | once | TRBJ2-1 | TRBV7-2
TGCGCCAGCAGCTTGATACCCCAAGGAGATGAGCAGTTCTTC | CASSLIPQGDEQFF | - | once | TRBJ2-1 | TRBV5-1
TGCGCCAGCAGCCCACTAGCTAGTGGGGCCAACGTCCTGACTTTC | CASSPLASGANVLTF | - | - | TRBJ2-6 | TRBV5-1
TGTGCCAGCAGTCTAGCGGGGCTCTACGAGCAGTACTTC | CASSLAGLYEQYF | TRBD2 | once | TRBJ2-7 | TRBV7-9
TGCGCCAGCAGCTTGGCCAGGGGGGCTGAAGCTTTCTTT | CASSLARGAEAFF | TRBD1 | - | TRBJ1-1 | TRBV5-1
TGTGCCTGGAGTTCAGGGGCCTGGTCGAACACTGAAGCTTTCTTT | CAWSSGAWSNTEAFF | - | - | TRBJ1-1 | TRBV30
TGCGCCAGCAGCTTGGGCCGGGAGGGGACAGATACGCAGTATTTT | CASSLGREGTDTQYF | TRBD2 | - | TRBJ2-3 | TRBV5-1
TGTGCCTGGGCAAACAGGGAGCAGACCAGCAATCAGCCCCAGCATTTT | CAWANREQTSNQPQHF | - | - | TRBJ1-5 | TRBV30
TGCAGCGCCCGACACGGACAGCCTAACACAGATACGCAGTATTTT | CSARHGQPNTDTQYF | - | - | TRBJ2-3 | TRBV29-1
TGTGCCAGCAGCTTAAACCGACTAGCGGGAGCGGTACGCGAGCAGTACTTC | CASSLNRLAGAVREQYF | TRBD2 | - | TRBJ2-7 | TRBV11-2
TGCAGCGTTGAAGGTGGGCTCGGCACAGATACGCAGTATTTT | CSVEGGLGTDTQYF | - | once | TRBJ2-3 | TRBV29-1
TGCGCCAGCAGTTTTCGGGACTCCACAGATACGCAGTATTTT | CASSFRDSTDTQYF | - | - | TRBJ2-3 | TRBV5-1
TGTGCCAGCAGAATTGAGGCTAACTATGGCTACACCTTC | CASRIEANYGYTF | - | - | TRBJ1-2 | TRBV2
TGTGCCAGCGCCACAGGGGATCTAGCGACTAATGAAAAACTGTTTTTT | CASATGDLATNEKLFF | TRBD1 | - | TRBJ1-4 | TRBV7-9
TGTGCCAGCAGCGTGGGACAGCTCCAAGAGACCCAGTACTTC | CASSVGQLQETQYF | TRBD1 | - | TRBJ2-5 | TRBV9
TGTGCCAGTAGCATACAGGGAAGCTATGGCTACACCTTC | CASSIQGSYGYTF | - | - | TRBJ1-2 | TRBV19
TGTGCCAGCAGCAACCGGGGACTAGCGAGCAATGAGCAGTTCTTC | CASSNRGLASNEQFF | TRBD2 | - | TRBJ2-1 | TRBV7-2
TGTGCCAGCAGCTTCCGGGACAGGGCTTACAATGAGCAGTTCTTC | CASSFRDRAYNEQFF | TRBD1 | - | TRBJ2-1 | TRBV5-6
TGTGCCTGGAGTAGGGGGAAGCACAATCAGCCCCAGCATTTT | CAWSRGKHNQPQHF | - | - | TRBJ1-5 | TRBV30
TGTGCCAGCTCACCACCGGGACTAGAGAGCACAGATACGCAGTATTTT | CASSPPGLESTDTQYF | TRBD2 | once | TRBJ2-3 | TRBV18
TGCGCCAGCAGCTTGTATCATGGACTAGCGGGAACTTACGAGCAGTACTTC | CASSLYHGLAGTYEQYF | TRBD2 | - | TRBJ2-7 | TRBV5-1